The clone carrying this T cell receptor beta chain showed up just a few times. Its matching antigen is unknown. Using its own MiXCR run on the reads, TCRdb lists one record per CDR3 protein. The table includes roughly 250,000 distinct CDR3 sequences, about 23% detected once. This sample was included in a study of T cell repertoires in cytomegalovirus infection. Study-level findings and limits: Using cumulative public TCR beta family frequency, the authors identified those who carried CMV together with the relevant HLA. Dominant in the ex vivo response were TCR beta clonotypes restricted by HLA-C and specific for CMV.

The junction had 1 base not matched to a gene; V was cut back by 6 bases and J by 9 bases. The CDR3 extends over 10 amino acids. CDR1 and CDR2 from the germline V gene are DFQATT and SNEGSKA (reference sequence). Sequencing was done on a sample of CD8+ T cells from PBMCs. The TCR was taken from a human donor in good health (CMV status not recorded). Some clones in this sample may be carry-over from other donors' samples. The V call is TRBV20-1, the J call TRBJ2-1; 8 bases line up with TRBD2. The CDR3 here is CSASGGEQFF. The DNA of the CDR3 is TGCAGTGCCAGCGGGGGTGAGCAGTTCTTC.